The 10 T cell receptor beta chains presented below share a single source sample, sequenced in a study of blood T cell repertoires in COVID-19. Here immunoSEQ multiplex PCR was the method, and the copy in TCRdb shows in-frame clones only, minus some. The table lists 150,000 to 250,000 clones, about four fifths of them singletons. The sample was peripheral blood. These receptors were obtained from a woman in her thirties or forties with COVID-19, enrolled during active disease.

The chain carries TRBV27 and TRBJ1-2; D might be TRBD1 (5 bases). Germline CDR1 and CDR2: MNHEY and SMNVEV (reference sequence). The CDR3 length is 14 residues. The V end lost 6 bases, the J end lost 4 bases, and 15 bases lay between the germline ends. CDR3 protein: CASRVGRASYGYTF. The CDR3 DNA is TGTGCCAGCAGGGTTGGCAGGGCAAGCTATGGCTACACCTTC.

This CDR3 reads CAITVGGEVNNEQFF. The DNA of the CDR3 is TGTGCCATCACCGTCGGGGGAGAGGTCAACAATGAGCAGTTCTTC. The chain links TRBV10-3 to TRBJ2-1; possibly TRBD2 for D (6 bases). The V gene lost 7 bases and the J gene lost 5 bases, with 18 bases spanning the gap. CDR3 size: 15 residues. Germline CDR1 and CDR2: ENHRY and SYGVKD.

This clone has only a few counts. This chain links TRBV7-9 with TRBJ1-3; TRBD1 agrees at 9 bases. Germline CDR1 and CDR2: SEHNR and FQNEAQ (reference sequence). Trimming cost V 4 bases and J 5 bases; bases outside gene matches: 9. There are 16 residues in the CDR3. The CDR3 nucleotides read TGTGCCAGCAGCTGGCTGGGGACAGGGTCCCGAAACACCATATATTTT. It specifies CASSWLGTGSRNTIYF.

The chain joins TRBV9 to TRBJ2-7, with D perhaps TRBD1 (6 bases). Germline V CDR1 and CDR2: SGDLS, YYNGEE. Trimming cost V 0 bases and J 4 bases, with 11 bases left between them. The CDR3 has 14 amino acids. The CDR3 nucleotides read TGTGCCAGCAGCGTAGAGGCAGGGGTTTACGAGCAGTACTTC. The encoded protein is CASSVEAGVYEQYF.

The chain has TRBV5-1 and TRBJ2-1, with D maybe TRBD2 (5 bases). Germline CDR1 is SGHRS and CDR2 is YFSETQ. There are 11 residues in the CDR3. The V gene lost 2 bases and the J gene lost 9 bases, with 6 bases spanning the gap. The CDR3 loop is CASSFEGEQFF. The DNA for the CDR3 is TGCGCCAGCAGCTTCGAGGGTGAGCAGTTCTTC. Looking up the rest from reference TRBV5-1 and TRBJ2-1 gives the full variable domain: KAGVTQTPRYLIKTRGQQVTLSCSPISGHRSVSWYQQTPGQGLQFLFEYFSETQRNKGNFPGRFSGRQFSNSRSEMNVSTLELGDSALYLCASSFEGEQFFGPGTRLTVL.

As concerns this clone: Additional DNA sequences in this sample encode the identical CDR3. The CDR3 spells CASSPREANYGYTF. The CDR3 DNA follows: TGTGCCAGCTCACCTCGGGAGGCTAACTATGGCTACACCTTC. The V call is TRBV18, the J call TRBJ1-2, with D unresolved. With 3 bases removed from V and 0 bases from J, the gap between germline ends came to 8 bases. Germline V gives CDR1 KGHSH, CDR2 LQKENI. CDR3 size: 14 residues.

This chain uses TRBV27 with TRBJ2-2; TRBD1 might be the D (5 bases). V dropped 3 bases and J dropped 4 bases, with 9 bases sitting between them. Germline V lookup: CDR1 MNHEY, CDR2 SMNVEV (reference sequence). The CDR3 extends over 14 amino acids. CDR3 coding DNA: TGTGCCAGCAGTTTCGAACAGGCCACCGGGGAGCTGTTTTTT. It codes for CASSFEQATGELFF.

The gene calls are TRBV7-2 and TRBJ1-2; weak D call: TRBD1 (6 bases). The CDR3 is made up of 14 amino acids. With 6 bases removed from V and 2 bases from J, the gap between germline ends came to 13 bases. CDR1 and CDR2 (germline): SGHTA, FQGNSA. Here the CDR3 DNA reads TGTGCCAGCAGGTTACCAGGGGAGAACTATGGCTACACCTTC. It codes for CASRLPGENYGYTF. The whole variable domain, remainder taken from reference TRBV7-2 and TRBJ1-2, is GAGVSQSPSNKVTEKGKDVELRCDPISGHTALYWYRQSLGQGLEFLIYFQGNSAPDKSGLPSDRFSAERTGGSVSTLTIQRTQQEDSAVYLCASRLPGENYGYTFGSGTRLTVV.

V gene TRBV4-3 combines with J gene TRBJ2-1, with TRBD2 matching over 9 bases. In germline, CDR1 is LGHNA, CDR2 YSLEER. The V and J ends lost 1 base and 4 bases, in that order; junction bases with no gene match: 2. The CDR3 spans 15 residues. The CDR3 loop is CASSQASGAYNEQFF. Written as DNA, the CDR3 is TGCGCCAGCAGCCAAGCTAGCGGGGCTTACAATGAGCAGTTCTTC.

V and J are TRBV6-2 or TRBV6-3 and TRBJ1-3, with 7 nucleotides matching TRBD1. The V gene end was trimmed by 6 bases and the J gene end by 0 bases; junction bases not matched to a gene: 11. CDR3 length: 17 amino acids. In germline, CDR1 is MNHEY, CDR2 SVGEGT. The CDR3 here is CASSDRPGQTSGNTIYF. CDR3 coding DNA: TGTGCCAGCAGCGACCGACCGGGACAGACCTCTGGAAACACCATATATTTT.